These T cell receptor beta chains were read from a single sample in a study of T cell responses to AZD1222 COVID-19 vaccine. The repertoire was sequenced with immunoSEQ multiplex PCR; TCRdb's copy has only in-frame clones and lacks some. The table has 110,000 to 150,000 clones, about 92% seen once. This specimen consisted of peripheral blood, obtained on day 0 of AZD1222 vaccination. The receptors come from an adult in good health. Each CDR3 is given with its conserved first and last residue. D genes are given only for firm matches. Clone sizes are given selectively: once, few, many, or a class where the clone is expanded.

TRBV19,.,TRBJ1-2,.,TGTGCCAGTAGGTTAGGGGCTACTGGTGGCTACACCTTC,CASRLGATGGYTF
TRBV11-2,.,TRBJ1-2,TRBD1,TGTGCCAGCAGGAGGACAGGGGCAACCTATGGCTACACCTTC,CASRRTGATYGYTF
TRBV21-1,once,TRBJ1-6,.,TGTGCCAGCAGCAAGGCCAACACGATCTCATACTCCTATAATTCACCCCTCCACTTT,CASSKANTISYSYNSPLHF
TRBV5-4,.,TRBJ1-1,.,TGTGCCAGCATCATGAAGGACGGTAACACTGAAGCTTTCTTT,CASIMKDGNTEAFF
TRBV7-2,.,TRBJ2-3,.,TGTGCCAGCAGCTTAAATCTAGGGGGCACAGATACGCAGTATTTT,CASSLNLGGTDTQYF
TRBV5-6,once,TRBJ1-2,.,TGTGCCAGCAGCTTGTTTAGGGTTGGCTATGGCTACACCTTC,CASSLFRVGYGYTF
TRBV9,.,TRBJ2-2,TRBD1,TGTGCCAGCAGCGTGAACAGGGGCAACACCGGGGAGCTGTTTTTT,CASSVNRGNTGELFF
TRBV30,.,TRBJ1-2,.,TGTGCCTGGATCCGGGGGGTGAGGGATGGCTACACCTTC,CAWIRGVRDGYTF
TRBV28,once,TRBJ2-7,.,TGTGCCAGCATGGCGGTCTCCTACGAGCAGTACTTC,CASMAVSYEQYF
TRBV6-2/TRBV6-3,few,TRBJ2-7,.,TGTGCCAGCAGTGAGGGGCTCGAGCAGTACTTC,CASSEGLEQYF